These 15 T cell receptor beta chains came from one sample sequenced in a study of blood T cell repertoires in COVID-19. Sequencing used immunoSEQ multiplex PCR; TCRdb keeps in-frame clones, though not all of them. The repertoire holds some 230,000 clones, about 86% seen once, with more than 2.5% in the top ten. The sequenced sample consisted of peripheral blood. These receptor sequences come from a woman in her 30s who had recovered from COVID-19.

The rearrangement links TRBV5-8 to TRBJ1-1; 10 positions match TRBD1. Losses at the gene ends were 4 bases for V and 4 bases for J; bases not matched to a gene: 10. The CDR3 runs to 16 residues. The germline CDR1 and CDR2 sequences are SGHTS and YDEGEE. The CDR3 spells CASSPWGTGEFTEAFF. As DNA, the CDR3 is TGTGCCAGCAGCCCGTGGGGGACAGGGGAGTTCACTGAAGCTTTCTTT.

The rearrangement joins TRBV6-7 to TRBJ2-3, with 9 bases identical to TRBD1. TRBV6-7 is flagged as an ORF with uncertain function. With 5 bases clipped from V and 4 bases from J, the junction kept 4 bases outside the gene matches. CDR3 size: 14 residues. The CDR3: CASSVTGGPDTQYF. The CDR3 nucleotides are TGTGCCAGCAGTGTGACAGGGGGGCCAGATACGCAGTATTTT.

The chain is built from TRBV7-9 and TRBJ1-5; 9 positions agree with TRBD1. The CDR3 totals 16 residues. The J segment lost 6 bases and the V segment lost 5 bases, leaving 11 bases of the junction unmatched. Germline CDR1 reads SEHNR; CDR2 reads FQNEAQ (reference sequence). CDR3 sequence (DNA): TGTGCCAGCAGCCCGACCCCCGGGACAGGGATTCAGCCCCAGCATTTT. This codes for CASSPTPGTGIQPQHF.

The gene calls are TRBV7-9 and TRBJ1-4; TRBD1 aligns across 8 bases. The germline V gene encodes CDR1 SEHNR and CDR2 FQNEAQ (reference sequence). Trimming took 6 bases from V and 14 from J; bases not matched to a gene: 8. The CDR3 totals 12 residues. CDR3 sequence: CASSRLTGGLFF. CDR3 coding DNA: TGTGCCAGCAGTCGATTAACAGGGGGGCTGTTTTTT.

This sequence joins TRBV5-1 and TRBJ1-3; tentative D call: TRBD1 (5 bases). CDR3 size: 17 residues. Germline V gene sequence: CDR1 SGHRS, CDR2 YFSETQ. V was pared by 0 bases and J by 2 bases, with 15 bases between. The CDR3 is CASSLGTGGRTGNTIYF. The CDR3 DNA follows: TGCGCCAGCAGCTTGGGTACGGGGGGTAGAACTGGAAACACCATATATTTT.

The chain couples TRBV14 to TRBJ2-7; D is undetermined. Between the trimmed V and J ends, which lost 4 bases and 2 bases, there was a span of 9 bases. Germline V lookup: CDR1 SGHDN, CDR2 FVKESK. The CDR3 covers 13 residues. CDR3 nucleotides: TGTGCCAGCAGCCGTTCACTGGCCTACGAGCAGTACTTC. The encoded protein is CASSRSLAYEQYF.

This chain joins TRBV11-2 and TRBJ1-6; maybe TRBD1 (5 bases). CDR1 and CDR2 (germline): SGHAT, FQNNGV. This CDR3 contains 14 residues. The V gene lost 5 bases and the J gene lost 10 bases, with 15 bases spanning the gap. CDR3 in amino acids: CASSVGEGYSPLHF. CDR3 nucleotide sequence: TGTGCCAGCAGCGTGGGGGAGGGGTACTCACCCCTCCACTTT.

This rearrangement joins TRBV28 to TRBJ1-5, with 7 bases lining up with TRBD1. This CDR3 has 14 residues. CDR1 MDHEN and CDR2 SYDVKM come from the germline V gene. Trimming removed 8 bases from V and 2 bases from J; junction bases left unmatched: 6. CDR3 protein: CASGLTGGNQPQHF. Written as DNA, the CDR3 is TGTGCCAGCGGGTTAACAGGGGGCAATCAGCCCCAGCATTTT. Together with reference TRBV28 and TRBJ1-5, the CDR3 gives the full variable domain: DVKVTQSSRYLVKRTGEKVFLECVQDMDHENMFWYRQDPGLGLRLIYFSYDVKMKEKGDIPEGYSVSREKKERFSLILESASTNQTSMYLCASGLTGGNQPQHFGDGTRLSIL.

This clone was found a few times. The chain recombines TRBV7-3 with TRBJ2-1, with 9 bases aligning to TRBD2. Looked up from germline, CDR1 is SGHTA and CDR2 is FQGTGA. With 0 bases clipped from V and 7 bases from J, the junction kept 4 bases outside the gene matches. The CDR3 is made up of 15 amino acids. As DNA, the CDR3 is TGTGCCAGCAGCTTAACTAGCGGGAGTACAAATGAGCAGTTCTTC. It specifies CASSLTSGSTNEQFF.

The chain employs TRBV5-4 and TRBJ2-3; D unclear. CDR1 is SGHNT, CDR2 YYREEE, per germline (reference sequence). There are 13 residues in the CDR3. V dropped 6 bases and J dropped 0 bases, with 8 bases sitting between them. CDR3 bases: TGTGCCAGCACCTCTTCTAGCACAGATACGCAGTATTTT. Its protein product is CASTSSSTDTQYF.

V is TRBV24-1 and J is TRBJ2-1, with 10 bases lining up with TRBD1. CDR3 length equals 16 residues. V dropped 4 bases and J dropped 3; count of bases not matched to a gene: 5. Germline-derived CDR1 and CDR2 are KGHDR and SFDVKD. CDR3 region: CATSERTGGFYNEQFF. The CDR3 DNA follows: TGTGCCACCAGTGAACGGACAGGGGGATTCTACAATGAGCAGTTCTTC.

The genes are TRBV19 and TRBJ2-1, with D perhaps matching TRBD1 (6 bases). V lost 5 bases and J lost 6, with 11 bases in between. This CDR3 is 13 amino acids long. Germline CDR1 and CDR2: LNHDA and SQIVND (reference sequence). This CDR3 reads CASSVGTINEQFF. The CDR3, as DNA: TGTGCCAGTAGTGTCGGGACAATCAATGAGCAGTTCTTC.

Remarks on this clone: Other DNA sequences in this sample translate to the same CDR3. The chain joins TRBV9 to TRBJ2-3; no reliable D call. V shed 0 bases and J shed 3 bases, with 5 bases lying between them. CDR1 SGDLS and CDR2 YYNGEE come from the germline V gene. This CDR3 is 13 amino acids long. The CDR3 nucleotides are TGTGCCAGCAGCGTAGTTAGTACAGATACGCAGTATTTT. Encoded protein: CASSVVSTDTQYF.

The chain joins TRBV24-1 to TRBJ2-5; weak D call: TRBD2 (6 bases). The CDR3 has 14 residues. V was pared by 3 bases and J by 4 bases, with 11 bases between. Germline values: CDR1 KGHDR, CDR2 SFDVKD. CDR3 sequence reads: CATSDHRDSETQYF. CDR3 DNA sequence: TGTGCCACCAGTGATCACCGGGACTCAGAGACCCAGTACTTC.

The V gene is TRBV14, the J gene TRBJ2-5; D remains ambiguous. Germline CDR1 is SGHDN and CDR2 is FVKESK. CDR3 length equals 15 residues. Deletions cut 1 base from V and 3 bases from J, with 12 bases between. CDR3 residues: CASSQGPFQEETQYF. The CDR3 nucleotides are TGTGCCAGCAGCCAAGGCCCCTTCCAGGAAGAGACCCAGTACTTC.